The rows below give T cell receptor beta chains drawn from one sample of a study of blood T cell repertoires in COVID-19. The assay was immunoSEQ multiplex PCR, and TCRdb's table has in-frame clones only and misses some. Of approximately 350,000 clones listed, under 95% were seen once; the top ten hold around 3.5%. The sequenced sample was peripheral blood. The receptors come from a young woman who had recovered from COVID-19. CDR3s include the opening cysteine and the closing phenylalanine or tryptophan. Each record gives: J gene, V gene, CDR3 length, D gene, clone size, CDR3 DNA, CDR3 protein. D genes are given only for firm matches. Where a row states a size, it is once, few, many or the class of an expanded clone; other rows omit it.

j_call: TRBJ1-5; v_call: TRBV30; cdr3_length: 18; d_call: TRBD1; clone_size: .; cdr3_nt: TGTGCCTGGAGTGTACGGGACAGGATAATGTATAGCAATCAGCCCCAGCATTTT; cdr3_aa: CAWSVRDRIMYSNQPQHF
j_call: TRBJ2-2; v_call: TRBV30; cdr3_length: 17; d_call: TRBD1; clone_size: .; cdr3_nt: TGTGCCTGCACCCCCCCGTCAGGGGGTCCCCCCATCGGGGAGCTGTTTTTT; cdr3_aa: CACTPPSGGPPIGELFF
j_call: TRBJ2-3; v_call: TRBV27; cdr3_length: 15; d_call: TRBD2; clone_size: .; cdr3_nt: TGTGCCAGCAGCACTAGGCGGGAGGGTCCAGATACGCAGTATTTT; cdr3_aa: CASSTRREGPDTQYF
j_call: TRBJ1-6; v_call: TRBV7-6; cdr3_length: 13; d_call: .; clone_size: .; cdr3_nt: TGTGCCAGCAGCGATAGTGTACAGGGCCCCCTCCACTTT; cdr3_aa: CASSDSVQGPLHF
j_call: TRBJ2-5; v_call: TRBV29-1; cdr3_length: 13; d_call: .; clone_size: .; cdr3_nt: TGCAGCGTTGTCCCTATTACTCAAGAGACCCAGTACTTC; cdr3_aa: CSVVPITQETQYF
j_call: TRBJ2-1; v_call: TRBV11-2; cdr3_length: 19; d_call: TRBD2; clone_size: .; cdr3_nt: TGTGCCAGCAGCCAAGGAGGACACCCGTTCAGCGGGAGGTACAATGAGCAGTTCTTC; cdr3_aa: CASSQGGHPFSGRYNEQFF
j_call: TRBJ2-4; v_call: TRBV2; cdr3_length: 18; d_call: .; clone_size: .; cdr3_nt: TGTGCCAGCAGTTATGGCCGAGGGCAGGCCATAGCCAAAAACATTCAGTACTTC; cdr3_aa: CASSYGRGQAIAKNIQYF
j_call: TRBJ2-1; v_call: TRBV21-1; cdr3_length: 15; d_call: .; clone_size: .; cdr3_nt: TGTGCCAGCAGCAAAGAAGAGGGAACCTACAATGAGCAGTTCTTC; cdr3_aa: CASSKEEGTYNEQFF
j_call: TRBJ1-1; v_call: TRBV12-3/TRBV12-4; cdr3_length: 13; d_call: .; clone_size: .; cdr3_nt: TGTGCCAGCAGTTTCGGGAAGAACACTGAAGCTTTCTTT; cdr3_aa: CASSFGKNTEAFF
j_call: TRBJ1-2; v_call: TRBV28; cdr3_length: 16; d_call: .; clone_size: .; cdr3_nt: TGTGCCAGCAGCCGACGGACTCCACGTTCTTCCTATGGCTACACCTTC; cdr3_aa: CASSRRTPRSSYGYTF
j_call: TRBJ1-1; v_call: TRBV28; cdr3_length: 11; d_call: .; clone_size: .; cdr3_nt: TGTGCCACCTTAACAGGGATTGAAGCTTTCTTT; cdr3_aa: CATLTGIEAFF
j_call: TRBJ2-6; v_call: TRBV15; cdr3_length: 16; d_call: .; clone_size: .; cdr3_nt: TGTGCCACCAGCAGAGGACTGGACTCTGGGGCCAACGTCCTGACTTTC; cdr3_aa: CATSRGLDSGANVLTF
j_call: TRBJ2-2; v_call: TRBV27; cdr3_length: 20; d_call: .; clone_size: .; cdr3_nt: TGTGCCAGCAGCTCGGATAAATTATCTGGACAGCTGATCTTCACCGGGGAGCTGTTTTTT; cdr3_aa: CASSSDKLSGQLIFTGELFF
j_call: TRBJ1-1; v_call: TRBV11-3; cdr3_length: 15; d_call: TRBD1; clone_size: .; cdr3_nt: TGTGCCAGCAGCTTCCCACAGGGGATTAACACTGAAGCTTTCTTT; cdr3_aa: CASSFPQGINTEAFF
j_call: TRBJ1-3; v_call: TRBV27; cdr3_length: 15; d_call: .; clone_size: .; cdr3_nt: TGTGCCAGCAGTTTTACGGGGGGGAGAGGAGGCACCATATATTTT; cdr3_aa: CASSFTGGRGGTIYF
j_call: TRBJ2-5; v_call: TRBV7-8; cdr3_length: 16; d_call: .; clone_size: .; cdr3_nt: TGTGCCAGCAGCTTTAGGGCTAGCCGTGTTATAGAGACCCAGTACTTC; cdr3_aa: CASSFRASRVIETQYF
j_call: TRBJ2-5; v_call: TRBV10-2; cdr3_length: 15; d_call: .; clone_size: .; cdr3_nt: TGCGCCAGCAGTTCAACCCTTATGCTACAAGAGACCCAGTACTTC; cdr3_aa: CASSSTLMLQETQYF
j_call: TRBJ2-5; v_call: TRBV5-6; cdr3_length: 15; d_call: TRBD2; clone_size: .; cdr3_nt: TGTGCCAGCAGCTTCCTTAGCGGGAGGGTAGAGACCCAGTACTTC; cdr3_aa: CASSFLSGRVETQYF
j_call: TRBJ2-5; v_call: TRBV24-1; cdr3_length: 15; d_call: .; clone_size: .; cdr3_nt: TGTGCCACCAGTAACGAAGGGGGTGTACGAGAGACCCAGTACTTC; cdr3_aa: CATSNEGGVRETQYF
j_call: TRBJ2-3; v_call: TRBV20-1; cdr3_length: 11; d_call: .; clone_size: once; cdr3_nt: TGCAGTGCTACTCTAGGAGATACGCAGTATTTT; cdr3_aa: CSATLGDTQYF
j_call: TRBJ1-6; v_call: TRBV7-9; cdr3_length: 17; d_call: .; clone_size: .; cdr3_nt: TGTGCCAGCAGCCCGCCCCAGGCAAGCTCCTATAATTCACCCCTCCACTTT; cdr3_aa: CASSPPQASSYNSPLHF
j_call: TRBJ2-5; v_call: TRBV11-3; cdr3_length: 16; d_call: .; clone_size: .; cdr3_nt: TGTGCCAGCAGCTTACTCGGGACTCACGGCGACCAGACCCAGTACTTC; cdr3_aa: CASSLLGTHGDQTQYF
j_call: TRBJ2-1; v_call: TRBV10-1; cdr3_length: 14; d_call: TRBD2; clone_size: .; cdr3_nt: TGCGCCAGCAGTAGCGGGAGAAATTACAATGAGCAGTTCTTC; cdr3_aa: CASSSGRNYNEQFF
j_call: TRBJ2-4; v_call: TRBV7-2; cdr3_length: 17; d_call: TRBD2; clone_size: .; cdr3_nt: TGTGCCAGCAGCTTAGCGCCCCGCAGCGGGAGGGTGTACATTCAGTACTTC; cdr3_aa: CASSLAPRSGRVYIQYF
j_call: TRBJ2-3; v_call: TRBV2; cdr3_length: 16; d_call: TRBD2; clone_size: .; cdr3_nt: TGTGCCAGCAGTATCAGCGGGAGAGTTAGCACAGATACGCAGTATTTT; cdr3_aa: CASSISGRVSTDTQYF
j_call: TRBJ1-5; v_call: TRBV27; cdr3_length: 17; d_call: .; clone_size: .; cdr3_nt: TGTGCCAGCAGTTATTCAGGTTACATGTATAGCAATCAGCCCCAGCATTTT; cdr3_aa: CASSYSGYMYSNQPQHF
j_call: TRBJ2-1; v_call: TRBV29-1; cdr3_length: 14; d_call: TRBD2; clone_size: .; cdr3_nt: TGCAGCGTTGTGGCTAGCGGGAGTTACAATGAGCAGTTCTTC; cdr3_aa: CSVVASGSYNEQFF
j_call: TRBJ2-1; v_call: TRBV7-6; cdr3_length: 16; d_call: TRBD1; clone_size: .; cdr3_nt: TGTGCCAGCAGCTCGTCCCGGGACAGGGGGGGGAATGAGCAGTTCTTC; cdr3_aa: CASSSSRDRGGNEQFF
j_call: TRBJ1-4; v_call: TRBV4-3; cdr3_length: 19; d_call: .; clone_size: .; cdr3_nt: TGCGCCAGCAGCCAAGATTTAAGGTACAGCCCCACAACTAATGAAAAACTGTTTTTT; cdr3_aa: CASSQDLRYSPTTNEKLFF
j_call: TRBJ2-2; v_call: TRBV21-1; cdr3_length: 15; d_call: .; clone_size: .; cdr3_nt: TGTGCCAGCAACTCAAGGGGAAGGGGCTCCGGGGAGCTGTTTTTT; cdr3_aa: CASNSRGRGSGELFF
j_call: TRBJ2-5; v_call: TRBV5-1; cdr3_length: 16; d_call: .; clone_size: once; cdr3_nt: TGCGCCAGCAGCCCTCTTTGGGGGGAGGAACAAGAGACCCAGTACTTC; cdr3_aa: CASSPLWGEEQETQYF
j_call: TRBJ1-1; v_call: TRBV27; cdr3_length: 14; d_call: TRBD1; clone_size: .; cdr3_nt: TGTGCCAGCATGGTGGCAGGGGGCAACACTGAAGCTTTCTTT; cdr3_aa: CASMVAGGNTEAFF
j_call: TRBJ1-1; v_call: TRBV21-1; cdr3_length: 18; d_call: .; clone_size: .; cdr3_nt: TGTGCCAGCAGCAAAAAATGGGAACAGGGTCCACGGGGCACTGAAGCTTTCTTT; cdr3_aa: CASSKKWEQGPRGTEAFF
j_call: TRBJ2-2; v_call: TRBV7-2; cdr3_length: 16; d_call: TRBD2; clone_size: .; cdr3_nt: TGTGCCAGCAGCTTACATCGAGCGGGAAACACCGGGGAGCTGTTTTTT; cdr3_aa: CASSLHRAGNTGELFF
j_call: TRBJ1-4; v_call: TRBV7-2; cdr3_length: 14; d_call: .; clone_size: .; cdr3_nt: TGTGCCAGCAGGGCTCTGACAACTAATGAAAAACTGTTTTTT; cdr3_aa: CASRALTTNEKLFF
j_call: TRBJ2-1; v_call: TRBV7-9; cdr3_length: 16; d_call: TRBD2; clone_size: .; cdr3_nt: TGTGCCAGCAGCTTAGGACTAGCGGGAGTATCAAATGAGCAGTTCTTC; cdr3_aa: CASSLGLAGVSNEQFF
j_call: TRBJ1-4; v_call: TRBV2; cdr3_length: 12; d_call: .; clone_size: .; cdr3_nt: TGTGCCAGCACCGCGCGAGTTGAAAAACTGTTTTTT; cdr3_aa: CASTARVEKLFF
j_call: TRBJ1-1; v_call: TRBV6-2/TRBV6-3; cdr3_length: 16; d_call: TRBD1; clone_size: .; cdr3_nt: TGTGCCAGCAGTTATTTACCGGGACAGGGGAACACTGAAGCTTTCTTT; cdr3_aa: CASSYLPGQGNTEAFF
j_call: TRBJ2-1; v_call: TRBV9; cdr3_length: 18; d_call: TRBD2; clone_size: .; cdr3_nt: TGTGCCAGCAGCGTAGATGAATGGGTGGGTCTAGCGGACAATGAGCAGTTCTTC; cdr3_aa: CASSVDEWVGLADNEQFF
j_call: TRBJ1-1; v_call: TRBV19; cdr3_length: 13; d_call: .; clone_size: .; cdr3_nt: TGTGCCAGTTCGTACAGTTTGAACACTGAAGCTTTCTTT; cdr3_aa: CASSYSLNTEAFF
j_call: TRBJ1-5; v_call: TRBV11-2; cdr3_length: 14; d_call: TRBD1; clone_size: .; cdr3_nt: TGTGCCAGCAGCTTAGGCCAGGGGGGAGGGCCCCAGCATTTT; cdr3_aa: CASSLGQGGGPQHF
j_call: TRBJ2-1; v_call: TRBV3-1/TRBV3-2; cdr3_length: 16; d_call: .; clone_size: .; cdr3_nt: TGTGCCAGCAGCCAAGTAGCCAGCGTTTTTTACAATGAGCAGTTCTTC; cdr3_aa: CASSQVASVFYNEQFF
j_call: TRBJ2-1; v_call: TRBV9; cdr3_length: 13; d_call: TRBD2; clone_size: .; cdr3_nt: TGTGCCAGCAGCAGAACCTGGGGGGGTGAGCAGTTCTTC; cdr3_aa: CASSRTWGGEQFF
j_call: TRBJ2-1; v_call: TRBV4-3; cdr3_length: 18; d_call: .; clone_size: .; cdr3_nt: TGCGCCAGCAGCCAAGATCCCGGCGGAGGAAGCTCCTACAATGAGCAGTTCTTC; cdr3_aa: CASSQDPGGGSSYNEQFF
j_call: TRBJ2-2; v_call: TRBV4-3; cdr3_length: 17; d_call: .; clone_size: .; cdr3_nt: TGCGCCAGCAGCCAAGTCGAGGCGTTATCGAACACCGGGGAGCTGTTTTTT; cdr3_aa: CASSQVEALSNTGELFF
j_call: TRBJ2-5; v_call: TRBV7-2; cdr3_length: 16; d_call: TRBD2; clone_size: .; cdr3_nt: TGTGCCAGCAGCTTAGTTCGGGGGGAGGGCCTCGAGACCCAGTACTTC; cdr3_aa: CASSLVRGEGLETQYF
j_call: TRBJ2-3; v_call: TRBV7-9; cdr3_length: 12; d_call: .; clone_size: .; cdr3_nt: TGTGCCAGCAGCCCGCGCGAAGATACGCAGTATTTT; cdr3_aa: CASSPREDTQYF
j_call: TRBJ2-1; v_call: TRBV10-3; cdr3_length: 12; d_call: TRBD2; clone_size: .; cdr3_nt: TGTGCCACCGGCTCCGGGACTAAGGAGCAGTTCTTC; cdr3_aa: CATGSGTKEQFF
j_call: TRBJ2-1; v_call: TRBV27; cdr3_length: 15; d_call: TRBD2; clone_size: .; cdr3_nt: TGTGCCAGCAGTTTATCCGGGGGGGCAATTAATGAGCAGTTCTTC; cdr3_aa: CASSLSGGAINEQFF
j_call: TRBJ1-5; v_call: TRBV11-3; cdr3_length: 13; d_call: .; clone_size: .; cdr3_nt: TGTGCCAGCAGCCCCGCAGTTGATCAGCCCCAGCATTTT; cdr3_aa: CASSPAVDQPQHF
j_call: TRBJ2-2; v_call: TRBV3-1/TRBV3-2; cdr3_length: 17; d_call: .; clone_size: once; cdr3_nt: TGTGCCAGCAGCCAAGGGGAGACGGCAGGAAACACCGGGGAGCTGTTTTTT; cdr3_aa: CASSQGETAGNTGELFF
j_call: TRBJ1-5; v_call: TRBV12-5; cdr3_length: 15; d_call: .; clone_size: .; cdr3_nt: TGTGCTAGTGGTTTCCCAGGTAATAGCAATCAGCCCCAGCATTTT; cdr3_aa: CASGFPGNSNQPQHF
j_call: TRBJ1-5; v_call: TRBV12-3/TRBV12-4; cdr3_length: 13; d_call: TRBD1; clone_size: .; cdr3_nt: TGTGCCAGCAGCACAGGGGGTCATCAGCCCCAGCATTTT; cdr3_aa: CASSTGGHQPQHF
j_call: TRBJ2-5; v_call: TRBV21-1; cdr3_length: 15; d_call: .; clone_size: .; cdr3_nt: TGTGCCAGCAGCAAAGCGTCAGGGGTTCAAGAGACCCAGTACTTC; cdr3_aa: CASSKASGVQETQYF
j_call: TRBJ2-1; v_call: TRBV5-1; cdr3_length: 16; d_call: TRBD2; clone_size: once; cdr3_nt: TGCGCCAGCAGCTTGGGTAGCGGGAGTGGGTACAATGAGCAGTTCTTC; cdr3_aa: CASSLGSGSGYNEQFF
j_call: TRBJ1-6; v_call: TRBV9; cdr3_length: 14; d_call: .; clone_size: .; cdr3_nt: TGTGCCAGCAGCGGACCGGGTCCGTTGGCACCCCTCCACTTT; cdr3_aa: CASSGPGPLAPLHF